Detailed here is one T cell receptor (beta chain). Its antigen is not yet known. The sample holds no much larger clone one base away, and base qualities are not on file. The sample belongs to a study of tumor-infiltrating lymphocytes in primary liver carcinoma (dated by TCRdb to 2017 to 2019). Regarding the study in general: Surgical resection was performed in China between November 2015 and 2016 on a handful of patients with histopathologically diagnosed primary liver carcinoma. The five patients, three men and two women aged 30 to 69 years, had hepatocellular carcinoma (four) or combined HCC and intrahepatic cholangiocarcinoma (one). Tumors of the five patients were stage T1-T3 N0M0 with maximum diameters of roughly 4 to 11 cm. Each sample produced about 3.65 to 7.5 million productive TCRbeta reads, and read depth showed no significant difference between tissue types. Across five regions of each liver tumor, along with adjacent normal tissue and blood, the study brought together TCRbeta repertoire sequencing, expression microarrays and whole-exome sequencing. A total of 35 specimens from 5 patients underwent TCRbeta repertoire sequencing, comprising around 25 tumor regions, 5 adjacent noncancerous liver tissues and 5 peripheral blood samples. Repertoires from technical replicates were highly reproducible, with mean shared-clone rates about 0.86 and correlation coefficients above 0.95. The investigation overall reported the following: Comparison of CD4+ and CD8+ T cell repertoires was precluded by the use of bulk unsorted samples. Only the TCR beta chain was sequenced, which likely underestimates true repertoire diversity because unpaired alpha chains were not captured. Only 4 to 6 patients were included in the study, and the authors note that the findings should be validated in a larger study. Pairs of tumor regions showed greater repertoire overlap (mean roughly 35%) than tumor-adjacent pairs (17%) or tumor-blood pairs (about 14%), which is consistent with antigen-driven expansion. The top 250 clones made up a significantly larger repertoire fraction in tumors than in blood (p = 0.039).

The CDR3 covers 15 residues, taking in both the cysteine and the phenylalanine. Of the read, only the CDR3 DNA is kept; its 45 bases are in frame from base 1. V is shortened by 2 bases, J by 6 bases, and the region joining them spans 13 bases. CDR1 is given as MGHRA and CDR2 as YSYEKL, both from the germline V gene. Using a constant-region primer and ProtoScript II reverse transcriptase, TCRbeta-specific cDNA was reverse-transcribed from approximately 0.5 ug total RNA. Construction of the TCRbeta libraries relied on three nested rounds of multiplex PCR, following a slightly modified ARM-PCR procedure. Multiplex TRBV1-TRBV30 forward primers and a Cbeta reverse primer were used in the first two PCR rounds, each of which was run for around 10 cycles. Sample barcodes and Illumina adapters were attached in a final 25-cycle PCR using Deep VentR polymerase. Before sequencing, amplicons of 200-500 bp were gel-purified using a QIAquick gel extraction kit. The TCRbeta amplicons were sequenced with 250-bp paired-end reads on an Illumina HiSeq 2500. The original methods were these. Reads were quality-trimmed with Trimmomatic v0.33, and paired reads were merged with FLASH v1.2.11 to recover full CDR3 sequences. V, D and J germline segments were assigned to the rearranged TCRbeta sequences using MiGEC v1.2.1b. VDJtools v1.0.0 computed clonotype statistics and Shannon-Wiener diversity indices. To reduce sampling bias, subsequent analyses other than the diversity analysis used only the 250 most abundant clonotypes in each sample. TCRdb passed the public sequencing reads through fastp at Q25 and MiXCR, retaining productive beta sequences. Rows with one shared CDR3 protein collapse into an entry with the most common genes and DNA. The V and J calls shown here were made by TCRdb, not taken from the authors' results. This sample lists about 320,000 distinct CDR3 sequences; 50% to 70% were detected once. About 8.4% of the sample goes to the ten largest clones.

TRIzol reagent was used to extract blood RNA from unsorted whole blood, while the DNeasy Blood & Tissue kit provided the germline DNA. Chronic HBV infection was present in the patients, and the patients were treatment-naive at sampling. Before surgery, roughly 4.2 milliliters of peripheral blood were drawn into K2EDTA tubes. Sequenced input: peripheral blood. The rearrangement combines TRBV4-1 with TRBJ1-4; the D gene is perhaps TRBD1, on 6 matching bases. This TCR was recovered from a man aged 35-49 years with primary liver carcinoma and hepatitis B virus infection. CDR3 region: CASSQRTGFDEKLFF. Here is the DNA: TGCGCCAGCAGCCAACGAACAGGGTTCGATGAAAAACTGTTTTTT.